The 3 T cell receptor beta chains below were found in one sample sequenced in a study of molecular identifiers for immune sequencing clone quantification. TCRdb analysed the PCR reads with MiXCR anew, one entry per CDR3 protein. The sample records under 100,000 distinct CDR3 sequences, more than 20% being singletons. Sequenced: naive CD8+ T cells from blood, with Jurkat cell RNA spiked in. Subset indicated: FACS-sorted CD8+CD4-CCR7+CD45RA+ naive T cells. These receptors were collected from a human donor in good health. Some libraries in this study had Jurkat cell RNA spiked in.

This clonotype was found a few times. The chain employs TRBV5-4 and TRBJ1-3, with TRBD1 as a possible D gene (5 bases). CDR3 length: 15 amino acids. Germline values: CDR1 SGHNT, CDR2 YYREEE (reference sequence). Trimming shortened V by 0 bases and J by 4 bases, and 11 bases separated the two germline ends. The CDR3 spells CASSLDAGGGNTIYF. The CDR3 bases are TGTGCCAGCAGCTTGGACGCTGGGGGGGGAAACACCATATATTTT.

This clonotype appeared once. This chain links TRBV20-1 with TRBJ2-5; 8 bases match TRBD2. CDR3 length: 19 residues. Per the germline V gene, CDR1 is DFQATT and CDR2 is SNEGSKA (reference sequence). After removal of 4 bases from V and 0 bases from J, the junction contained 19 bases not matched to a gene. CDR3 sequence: CSAKDWTGAGGRYQETQYF. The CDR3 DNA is TGCAGTGCTAAAGATTGGACGGGCGCGGGGGGTCGGTACCAAGAGACCCAGTACTTC.

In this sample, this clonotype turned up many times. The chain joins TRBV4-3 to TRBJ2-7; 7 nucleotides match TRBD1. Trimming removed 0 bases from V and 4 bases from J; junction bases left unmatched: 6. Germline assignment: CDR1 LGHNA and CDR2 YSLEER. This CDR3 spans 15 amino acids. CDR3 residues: CASSQDRDRVYEQYF. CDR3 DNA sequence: TGCGCCAGCAGCCAAGATAGAGACAGGGTTTACGAGCAGTACTTC.